This TCR beta chain is drawn from a study of T cells in Graves' hyperthyroidism and ophthalmopathy. Overall study results and limits: The model's output predicted ophthalmopathy at a median of approximately 6.5 months prior to onset.

About this clonotype: Antigen unknown.

The V gene's germline CDR1 is PRHDT and CDR2 FYEKMQ (reference sequence). The CDR3 has 14 amino acids. V lost 5 bases and J lost 1; bases outside the gene matches: 3. Amplified TCR beta CDR3 regions derived from RNA transcripts. An initial round of RT-PCR targeting the TCR CDR3 relied on the HTBI primer set. From the multiplex PCR reads, TCRdb called clonotypes with MiXCR, one entry per CDR3 protein. The table has approximately 300,000 distinct CDR3 sequences, roughly 15% seen once. A lack of ophthalmopathy progression within 18 months defined stable Graves' hyperthyroidism. Among the patients, aged 18 to 65, hyperthyroidism was newly diagnosed and had lasted under 2 months. PBMCs were sourced from about 10 ml fresh peripheral blood.

The receptor comes from a man in his thirties or forties with Graves' hyperthyroidism. The chain is built from TRBV13 and TRBJ1-2; 8 bases line up with TRBD1. Sequencing was done on a sample of blood. The chain's CDR3 is CASSPTGDNYGYTF. In DNA form, the CDR3 reads TGTGCCAGCAGCCCGACAGGGGATAACTATGGCTACACCTTC. Drawing the rest from reference TRBV13 and TRBJ1-2, the complete variable domain is AAGVIQSPRHLIKEKRETATLKCYPIPRHDTVYWYQQGPGQDPQFLISFYEKMQSDKGSIPDRFSAQQFSDYHSELNMSSLELGDSALYFCASSPTGDNYGYTFGSGTRLTVV.